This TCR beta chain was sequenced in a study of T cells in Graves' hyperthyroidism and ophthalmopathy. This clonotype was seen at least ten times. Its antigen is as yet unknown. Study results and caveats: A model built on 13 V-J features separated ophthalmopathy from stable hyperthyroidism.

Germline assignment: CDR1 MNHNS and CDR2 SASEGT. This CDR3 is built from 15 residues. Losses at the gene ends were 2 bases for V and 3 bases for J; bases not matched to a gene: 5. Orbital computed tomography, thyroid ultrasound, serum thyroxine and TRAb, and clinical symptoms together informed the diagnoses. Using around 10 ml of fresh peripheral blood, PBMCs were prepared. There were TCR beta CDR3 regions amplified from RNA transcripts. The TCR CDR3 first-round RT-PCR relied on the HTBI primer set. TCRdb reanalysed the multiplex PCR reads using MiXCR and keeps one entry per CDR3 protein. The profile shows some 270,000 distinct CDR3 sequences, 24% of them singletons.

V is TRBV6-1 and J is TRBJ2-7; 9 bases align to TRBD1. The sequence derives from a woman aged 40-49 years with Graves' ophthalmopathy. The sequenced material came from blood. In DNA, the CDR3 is TGTGCCAGCAGTGAATTCGGGACAGGGCTCTACGAGCAGTACTTC. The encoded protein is CASSEFGTGLYEQYF.